Below, one T cell receptor (beta chain) is given with its context. It has no known antigen specificity. Per-base quality was not reported, and no clone a single base away is much larger than it. The library was produced with the immunoSEQ multiplex PCR assay. This is the immuneACCESS table as TCRdb keeps it, with only in-frame sequences that have V and J called. A part of the clones is gone; compared with another copy, unresolved V genes explain less than half, and the rest is unexplained. This sample comprises just over 150,000 clones, over 85% of them detected only once. Clones ranked in the top ten supply about 2.4% of the sample. The sample comes from a study of control samples from healthy donors and cancer patients (dated by TCRdb to about 2020). From cysteine to phenylalanine, the CDR3 is 14 amino acids long. Just the 42-base CDR3 DNA is kept, in frame starting at base 1. For CDR1 and CDR2, the germline V gene (reference sequence) lists DFQATT and SNEGSKA. V is clipped by 3 bases and J by 4 bases, and the sequence between their germline boundaries is 13 bases long.

Sequences were obtained from blood. This receptor was identified in a man aged 45 to 65 in good health. The chain couples TRBV20-1 to TRBJ2-1; the D segment could be TRBD1, given 6 matching bases. This receptor has the CDR3 CSASFGGAYNEQFF. The nucleotide sequence is TGCAGTGCTAGTTTTGGGGGCGCATACAATGAGCAGTTCTTC.